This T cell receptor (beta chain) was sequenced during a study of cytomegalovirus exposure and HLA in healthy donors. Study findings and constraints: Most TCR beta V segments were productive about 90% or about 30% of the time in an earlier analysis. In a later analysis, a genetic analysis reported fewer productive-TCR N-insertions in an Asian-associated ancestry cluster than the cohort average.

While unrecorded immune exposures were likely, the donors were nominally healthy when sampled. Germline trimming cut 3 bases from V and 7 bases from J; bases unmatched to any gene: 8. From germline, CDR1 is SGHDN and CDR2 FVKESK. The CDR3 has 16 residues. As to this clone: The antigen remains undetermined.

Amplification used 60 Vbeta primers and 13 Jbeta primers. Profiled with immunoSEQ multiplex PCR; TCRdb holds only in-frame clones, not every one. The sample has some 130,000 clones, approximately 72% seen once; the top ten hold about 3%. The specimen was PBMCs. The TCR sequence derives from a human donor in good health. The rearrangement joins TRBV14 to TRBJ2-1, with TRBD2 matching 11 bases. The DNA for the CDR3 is TGTGCCAGCAGCCACGCCGGGACTAGCGGTAGAAATGAGCAGTTCTTC. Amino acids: CASSHAGTSGRNEQFF. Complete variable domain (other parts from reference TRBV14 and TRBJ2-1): EAGVTQFPSHSVIEKGQTVTLRCDPISGHDNLYWYRRVMGKEIKFLLHFVKESKQDESGMPNNRFLAERTGGTYSTLKVQPAELEDSGVYFCASSHAGTSGRNEQFFGPGTRLTVL.